This T cell receptor beta chain was found in a study of T-cell reconstitution after alpha-beta-depleted transplantation in children. Study results and caveats: When one year had passed after transplant, most T-cell counts and diversity came from newly produced T cells. Surviving recipient T cells and thymic progenitors underlay high day-60 TCRbeta diversity in some patients. Several hundred expanded graft clones reportedly gave rise to the alpha-beta T cells present about two months after transplant.

About this clonotype: The antigen is not known.

TCRbeta library preparation incorporated unique molecular identifiers. TCRdb itself ran the PCR reads through MiXCR, one entry per CDR3 protein. The sample shows about 310,000 distinct CDR3 sequences, around 25% of them seen only once. This sample comprised PBMCs, mostly from graft donor cells, obtained 180 days after TCRalphabeta/CD19-depleted stem cell transplant. The source of this sequence is a male patient between 5 and 17 years old who had a stem cell transplant for acute lymphoblastic leukemia, so the T cells may come from the graft donor.

CDR3 amino acids: CASSTPFTSGRNPEQFF. CDR3 in DNA: TGTGCCAGTAGTACCCCCTTTACTAGCGGGAGGAACCCTGAGCAGTTCTTC. The V call is TRBV19, the J call TRBJ2-1, with 12 bases that match TRBD2. Germline trimming cut 4 bases from V and 9 bases from J; bases unmatched to any gene: 13. This CDR3 has 17 residues. Per the germline V gene, CDR1 is LNHDA and CDR2 is SQIVND (reference sequence).